This record concerns one T cell receptor beta chain sequence. Antigen: not known. These data belong to a study of cytomegalovirus exposure and HLA in healthy donors. Study conclusions and caveats: For presence/absence analyses, sequencing depth was assumed to be roughly uniform across donors.

The PCR employed 60 Vbeta primers together with 13 Jbeta primers. The method was immunoSEQ multiplex PCR; TCRdb's version includes in-frame clones alone and lacks a portion of them. The data show over 15,000 clones, about 80% seen once. Specimen: PBMCs. The TCR comes from a human donor in good health.

CDR3 sequence reads: CASNLQGSTEAFF. The CDR3 DNA follows: TGTGCCAGCAACCTACAGGGGAGCACTGAAGCTTTCTTT. J is TRBJ1-1 and V is TRBV10-3; 7 bases align to TRBD1. V shed 10 bases, J shed 4 bases, and the junction held 9 bases outside the gene matches. The CDR3 runs 13 residues. Germline assignment: CDR1 ENHRY and CDR2 SYGVKD.